The clone carrying this T cell receptor beta chain was counted at least ten times. Its specificity is unknown. This sample stems from a study of CD8 T cells in ankylosing spondylitis. The CDR3 contains 16 residues. The germline V gene encodes CDR1 DFQATT and CDR2 SNEGSKA (reference sequence). The V gene end was trimmed by 4 bases and the J gene end by 4 bases; junction bases not matched to a gene: 10. One entry per CDR3 protein, called by TCRdb with MiXCR from the 5' RACE reads. The sample has just over 350,000 distinct CDR3 sequences, approximately 22% seen once; the top ten hold about an eighth. Points from the study as a whole: Clones linked to disease were reported to show significant enrichment in matched ankylosing spondylitis synovial fluid.

The rearrangement joins TRBV20-1 to TRBJ1-2; 12 nucleotides line up with TRBD1. This clonotype was sampled from a male donor with ankylosing spondylitis or in good health (not recorded which). Material: blood, either unsorted or a sorted T cell fraction (not recorded which). CDR3 in amino acids: CSAIGTGGEVSYGYTF. The CDR3 nucleotides are TGCAGTGCTATCGGGACAGGGGGCGAAGTGAGCTATGGCTACACCTTC.